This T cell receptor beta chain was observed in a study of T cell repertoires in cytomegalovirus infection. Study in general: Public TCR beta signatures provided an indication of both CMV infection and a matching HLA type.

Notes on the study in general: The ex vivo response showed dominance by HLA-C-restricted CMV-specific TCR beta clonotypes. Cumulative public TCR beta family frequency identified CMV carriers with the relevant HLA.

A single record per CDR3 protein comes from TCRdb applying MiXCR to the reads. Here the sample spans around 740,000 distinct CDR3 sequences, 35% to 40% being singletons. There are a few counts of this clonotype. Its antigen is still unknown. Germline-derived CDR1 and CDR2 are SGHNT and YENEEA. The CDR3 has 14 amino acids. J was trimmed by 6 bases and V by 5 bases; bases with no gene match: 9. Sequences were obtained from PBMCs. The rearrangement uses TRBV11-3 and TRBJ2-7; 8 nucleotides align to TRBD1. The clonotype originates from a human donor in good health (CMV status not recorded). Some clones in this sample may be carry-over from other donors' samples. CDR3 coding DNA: TGTGCCAGCAGCCCAAGACAGGGGTATCCCGAGCAGTACTTC. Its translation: CASSPRQGYPEQYF.